Given below is one T cell receptor beta chain in context. Its target is unknown. The entry originates in a study of Ad26.COV2.S vaccination and SARS-CoV-2 variants. Study results and caveats: After vaccination, reports described spike-specific CD8+ and CD4+ T cell responses as showing substantial breadth. From the TCR breadth and depth analyses, total T cell responses may have been underestimated.

The repertoire was sequenced with immunoSEQ multiplex PCR; TCRdb's copy has only in-frame clones and lacks some. The sample lists 350,000 to 450,000 clones; about 91% were seen once. The ends were cut back, 5 bases at V and 4 bases at J, with 11 bases in the middle. CDR1 SGHAT and CDR2 FQNNGV come from the germline V gene. CDR3 length equals 13 residues. This receptor was taken from a human donor who had recovered from COVID-19. The sequencing used peripheral blood, collected after recovery from COVID-19. The rearrangement uses TRBV11-2 and TRBJ1-1, with unresolved D. The CDR3 is CASSRQAGTEAFF. The CDR3 nucleotides are TGTGCCAGCAGCCGGCAAGCGGGCACTGAAGCTTTCTTT.